These T cell receptor beta chains were read from a single sample in a study of T cells in Graves' hyperthyroidism and ophthalmopathy. TCRdb re-called the multiplex PCR reads with MiXCR, one entry per CDR3 protein. The top ten hold 28% of the sample, which has some 350,000 distinct CDR3 sequences, 15% to 18% seen once. The sample taken for sequencing was blood. Every receptor here comes from a woman aged 18-29 years with Graves' hyperthyroidism that later progressed to Graves' ophthalmopathy. The CDR3 runs from the conserved cysteine through the conserved F or W. The order of the fields is D gene, clone size, V gene, J gene, CDR3 length, CDR3 protein, CDR3 DNA. A D gene is named only where the DNA matches it firmly. Clone sizes are given selectively: once, few, many, or a class where the clone is expanded.

>TRBD2|few|TRBV30|TRBJ2-7|13
CAWRGLAGYEQYF
TGTGCCTGGAGGGGACTAGCGGGTTACGAGCAGTACTTC
>TRBD1|few|TRBV6-1|TRBJ1-4|18
CASSLTGQGTATNEKLFF
TGTGCCAGCAGCCTCACAGGGCAGGGGACAGCAACTAATGAAAAACTGTTTTTT
>TRBD1|few|TRBV6-2/TRBV6-3|TRBJ1-4|13
CARGDRVNEKLFF
TGTGCCAGGGGAGACAGGGTTAATGAAAAACTGTTTTTT
>.|many|TRBV6-2/TRBV6-3|TRBJ2-6|18
CASRPRTETRSGANVLTF
TGTGCCAGCAGACCGAGGACGGAGACCCGCTCTGGGGCCAACGTCCTGACTTTC
>TRBD2|many|TRBV18|TRBJ2-1|17
CASSHGPSGVSYNEQFF
TGTGCCAGCTCCCACGGACCTAGCGGGGTCTCCTACAATGAGCAGTTCTTC
>.|many|TRBV13|TRBJ2-7|15
CASSLTQIPPYEQYF
TGTGCCAGCAGCTTAACACAGATACCGCCCTACGAGCAGTACTTC
>TRBD2|.|TRBV6-1|TRBJ2-5|16
CASSELGRERQETQYF
TGTGCCAGCAGTGAATTGGGGCGGGAGAGGCAAGAGACCCAGTACTTC
>.|many|TRBV7-8|TRBJ2-7|14
CASSLGDGSYEQYF
TGTGCCAGCAGCTTAGGTGACGGGAGTTACGAGCAGTACTTC
>.|.|TRBV4-3|TRBJ1-5|16
CASSQEVLGPGQPQHF
TGCGCCAGCAGCCAAGAGGTTCTGGGACCGGGTCAGCCCCAGCATTTT
>.|many|TRBV18|TRBJ1-5|15
CASSRDSLGNQPQHF
TGTGCCAGCTCACGGGACTCCCTCGGCAATCAGCCCCAGCATTTT
>.|.|TRBV29-1|TRBJ1-2|15
CSVAPLLHLGLGYTF
TGCAGCGTTGCGCCTCTCTTACACCTCGGGTTGGGCTACACCTTC
>.|.|TRBV12-3/TRBV12-4|TRBJ1-3|14
CASSFPGSGNTIYF
TGTGCCAGCAGTTTCCCCGGATCTGGAAACACCATATATTTT
>.|many|TRBV27|TRBJ2-4|15
CASSLLGGAKNIQYF
TGTGCCAGCAGTTTACTAGGGGGGGCCAAAAACATTCAGTACTTC
>TRBD2|many|TRBV12-3/TRBV12-4|TRBJ2-1|18
CASSFNGLPGLAYNEQFF
TGTGCCAGCAGTTTTAATGGCCTTCCGGGACTAGCCTACAATGAGCAGTTCTTC
>.|.|TRBV27|TRBJ2-5|11
CTSSSQETQYF
TGTACCAGCAGTTCCCAAGAGACCCAGTACTTC
>.|many|TRBV7-2|TRBJ2-1|12
CASSFYYNEQFF
TGTGCCAGCAGCTTCTACTACAATGAGCAGTTCTTC
>TRBD1|many|TRBV12-3/TRBV12-4|TRBJ1-3|22
CASSPIPRDRVIIVSSGNTIYF
TGTGCCAGCAGTCCCATCCCCCGGGACAGGGTGATTATCGTGAGCTCTGGAAACACCATATATTTT
>.|.|TRBV7-9|TRBJ1-5|23
CASSSQGRYEQYFGPGGNQPQHF
.
>.|.|TRBV7-9|TRBJ2-7|15
CASSLAITADYEQYF
TGTGCCAGCAGCTTAGCAATAACGGCAGATTACGAGCAGTACTTC
>TRBD1|many|TRBV7-9|TRBJ1-2|13
CASSSTGGYGYTF
TGTGCCAGCAGCTCGACAGGGGGCTATGGCTACACCTTC
>.|many|TRBV28|TRBJ2-7|15
CASSADSGPLGEQYF
TGTGCCAGCAGCGCAGACTCGGGCCCGCTTGGCGAGCAGTACTTC
>.|few|TRBV27|TRBJ2-5|15
CASSFPTGDPLTQYF
TGTGCCAGCAGTTTCCCCACCGGGGACCCGCTGACCCAGTACTTC
>TRBD1|.|TRBV30|TRBJ1-5|14
CAWSVQGRDQPQHF
TGTGCCTGGAGTGTACAGGGGCGAGATCAGCCCCAGCATTTT
>.|many|TRBV6-1|TRBJ2-7|17
CASSERVWDTSSYEQYF
TGTGCCAGCAGTGAGCGAGTTTGGGACACGAGCTCCTACGAGCAGTACTTC
>.|.|TRBV7-9|TRBJ2-5|14
CASRTQGTQETQYF
TGTGCCAGCAGAACGCAGGGGACCCAAGAGACCCAGTACTTC
>.|.|TRBV27|TRBJ2-1|13
CASSSHGGNEQFF
TGTGCCAGCAGTTCCCATGGAGGGAATGAGCAGTTCTTC
>.|many|TRBV5-5|TRBJ2-5|16
CASSFRERGYQETQYF
TGTGCCAGCAGCTTCAGGGAAAGAGGGTACCAAGAGACCCAGTACTTC
>.|few|TRBV6-1|TRBJ1-5|15
CASSYWGESNQPQHF
TGTGCCAGCAGTTATTGGGGTGAGAGCAATCAGCCCCAGCATTTT
>TRBD1|.|TRBV5-4|TRBJ2-2|15
CASSVAGGNTGELFF
TGTGCCAGCAGCGTTGCAGGGGGCAACACCGGGGAGCTGTTTTTT
>.|many|TRBV29-1|TRBJ1-1|10
CSAQGPEAFF
TGCAGCGCCCAGGGACCCGAAGCTTTCTTT
>.|few|TRBV29-1|TRBJ1-4|12
CSVIGMNEKLFF
TGCAGCGTTATTGGGATGAATGAAAAACTGTTTTTT
>.|.|TRBV7-3|TRBJ2-1|13
CASSLGRTDEQFF
TGTGCCAGCAGCTTAGGTAGAACGGATGAGCAGTTCTTC
>TRBD1|few|TRBV29-1|TRBJ2-7|13
CSVTGTDRYEQYF
TGCAGCGTTACCGGGACAGATCGATACGAGCAGTACTTC
>.|few|TRBV4-2|TRBJ2-7|17
CASSLLPRGGGSYEQYF
TGTGCCAGCAGCCTCCTTCCCCGGGGAGGCGGCTCCTACGAGCAGTACTTC
>TRBD2|.|TRBV20-1|TRBJ2-3|14
CGARDRTSGSTQYF
TGCGGTGCTAGAGACCGGACTAGCGGGAGTACGCAGTATTTT
>.|many|TRBV12-3/TRBV12-4|TRBJ2-2|15
CASSQPGWNTGELFF
TGTGCCAGCAGTCAACCGGGGTGGAACACCGGGGAGCTGTTTTTT
>.|many|TRBV28|TRBJ2-5|14
CASSLRRVGETQYF
TGTGCCAGCAGTTTACGGCGGGTAGGGGAGACCCAGTACTTC
>.|many|TRBV5-1|TRBJ2-3|12
CASSLSTDTQYF
TGTGCCAGCAGCCTCAGTACAGATACGCAGTATTTT
>TRBD2|few|TRBV24-1|TRBJ2-1|16
CATSDSDLREGFEQFF
TGTGCCACCAGTGATTCCGACTTGAGGGAGGGGTTCGAGCAGTTCTTC
>.|.|TRBV4-2|TRBJ2-5|18
CASSPRVVPAAQQETQYF
TGTGCCAGCAGCCCAAGGGTGGTTCCGGCAGCTCAACAAGAGACCCAGTACTTC
>.|few|TRBV20-1|TRBJ2-7|13
CSAPRDGTREQYF
TGCAGTGCTCCCCGGGACGGCACAAGGGAGCAGTACTTC
>TRBD1|few|TRBV7-2|TRBJ2-1|16
CASSGPRQGTDNEQFF
TGTGCCAGCAGCGGCCCTCGACAGGGGACTGACAATGAGCAGTTCTTC
>.|many|TRBV9|TRBJ2-2|12
CASRGDTGELFF
TGTGCCAGCAGGGGGGACACCGGGGAGCTGTTTTTT
>TRBD2|many|TRBV27|TRBJ2-3|15
CASSLGTSDLDTQYF
TGTGCCAGCAGTCTCGGGACTAGCGATTTAGATACGCAGTATTTT
>.|few|TRBV3-1|TRBJ2-5|14
CASSQGAYQETQYF
TGTGCCAGCAGCCAAGGCGCGTACCAAGAGACCCAGTACTTC
>.|.|TRBV4-2|TRBJ1-1|15
CAGSQGRTANTEAFF
TGTGCCGGCAGCCAGGGAAGGACAGCGAACACTGAAGCTTTCTTT
>TRBD1|.|TRBV18|TRBJ2-2|16
CASSPIPGTGTGELFF
TGTGCCAGCTCACCTATACCCGGGACAGGGACCGGGGAGCTGTTTTTT
>.|.|TRBV9|TRBJ2-7|14
CASSAGGFFYEQYF
TGTGCCAGCAGCGCAGGTGGTTTTTTTTACGAGCAGTACTTC
>.|.|TRBV30|TRBJ2-7|10
CAWSGSEQYF
TGTGCCTGGAGCGGCAGCGAGCAGTACTTC
>TRBD2|.|TRBV4-2|TRBJ2-7|15
CASSQDGREGYEQYF
TGTGCCAGCAGCCAAGATGGACGGGAGGGTTACGAGCAGTACTTC
>.|.|TRBV5-4|TRBJ1-2|14
CASSLEGRRDGYTF
TGTGCCAGCAGCTTGGAGGGAAGGAGAGATGGCTACACCTTC
>.|many|TRBV2|TRBJ2-7|11
CASSEAYEQYF
TGTGCCAGCAGTGAAGCCTACGAGCAGTACTTC
>TRBD2|few|TRBV29-1|TRBJ2-1|16
CSVVFPLAGGVNEQFF
TGCAGCGTTGTCTTTCCACTAGCGGGAGGGGTCAATGAGCAGTTCTTC
>TRBD1|few|TRBV20-1|TRBJ2-4|19
CSARNPPRDRGFAKNIQYF
TGCAGTGCTAGAAACCCCCCCCGGGACAGGGGTTTTGCCAAAAACATTCAGTACTTC
>TRBD2|.|TRBV30|TRBJ2-2|16
CAWSVQLAGDTGELFF
TGTGCCTGGAGTGTACAACTAGCGGGAGACACCGGGGAGCTGTTTTTT
>.|many|TRBV20-1|TRBJ2-1|18
CSARAGRSGPPSYNEQFF
TGCAGTGCTAGAGCCGGTAGGAGCGGGCCTCCTTCCTACAATGAGCAGTTCTTC
>TRBD2|.|TRBV4-2|TRBJ2-3|17
CASSQEFSGGGTDTQYF
TGTGCCAGCAGCCAAGAGTTTAGCGGGGGGGGCACAGATACGCAGTATTTT